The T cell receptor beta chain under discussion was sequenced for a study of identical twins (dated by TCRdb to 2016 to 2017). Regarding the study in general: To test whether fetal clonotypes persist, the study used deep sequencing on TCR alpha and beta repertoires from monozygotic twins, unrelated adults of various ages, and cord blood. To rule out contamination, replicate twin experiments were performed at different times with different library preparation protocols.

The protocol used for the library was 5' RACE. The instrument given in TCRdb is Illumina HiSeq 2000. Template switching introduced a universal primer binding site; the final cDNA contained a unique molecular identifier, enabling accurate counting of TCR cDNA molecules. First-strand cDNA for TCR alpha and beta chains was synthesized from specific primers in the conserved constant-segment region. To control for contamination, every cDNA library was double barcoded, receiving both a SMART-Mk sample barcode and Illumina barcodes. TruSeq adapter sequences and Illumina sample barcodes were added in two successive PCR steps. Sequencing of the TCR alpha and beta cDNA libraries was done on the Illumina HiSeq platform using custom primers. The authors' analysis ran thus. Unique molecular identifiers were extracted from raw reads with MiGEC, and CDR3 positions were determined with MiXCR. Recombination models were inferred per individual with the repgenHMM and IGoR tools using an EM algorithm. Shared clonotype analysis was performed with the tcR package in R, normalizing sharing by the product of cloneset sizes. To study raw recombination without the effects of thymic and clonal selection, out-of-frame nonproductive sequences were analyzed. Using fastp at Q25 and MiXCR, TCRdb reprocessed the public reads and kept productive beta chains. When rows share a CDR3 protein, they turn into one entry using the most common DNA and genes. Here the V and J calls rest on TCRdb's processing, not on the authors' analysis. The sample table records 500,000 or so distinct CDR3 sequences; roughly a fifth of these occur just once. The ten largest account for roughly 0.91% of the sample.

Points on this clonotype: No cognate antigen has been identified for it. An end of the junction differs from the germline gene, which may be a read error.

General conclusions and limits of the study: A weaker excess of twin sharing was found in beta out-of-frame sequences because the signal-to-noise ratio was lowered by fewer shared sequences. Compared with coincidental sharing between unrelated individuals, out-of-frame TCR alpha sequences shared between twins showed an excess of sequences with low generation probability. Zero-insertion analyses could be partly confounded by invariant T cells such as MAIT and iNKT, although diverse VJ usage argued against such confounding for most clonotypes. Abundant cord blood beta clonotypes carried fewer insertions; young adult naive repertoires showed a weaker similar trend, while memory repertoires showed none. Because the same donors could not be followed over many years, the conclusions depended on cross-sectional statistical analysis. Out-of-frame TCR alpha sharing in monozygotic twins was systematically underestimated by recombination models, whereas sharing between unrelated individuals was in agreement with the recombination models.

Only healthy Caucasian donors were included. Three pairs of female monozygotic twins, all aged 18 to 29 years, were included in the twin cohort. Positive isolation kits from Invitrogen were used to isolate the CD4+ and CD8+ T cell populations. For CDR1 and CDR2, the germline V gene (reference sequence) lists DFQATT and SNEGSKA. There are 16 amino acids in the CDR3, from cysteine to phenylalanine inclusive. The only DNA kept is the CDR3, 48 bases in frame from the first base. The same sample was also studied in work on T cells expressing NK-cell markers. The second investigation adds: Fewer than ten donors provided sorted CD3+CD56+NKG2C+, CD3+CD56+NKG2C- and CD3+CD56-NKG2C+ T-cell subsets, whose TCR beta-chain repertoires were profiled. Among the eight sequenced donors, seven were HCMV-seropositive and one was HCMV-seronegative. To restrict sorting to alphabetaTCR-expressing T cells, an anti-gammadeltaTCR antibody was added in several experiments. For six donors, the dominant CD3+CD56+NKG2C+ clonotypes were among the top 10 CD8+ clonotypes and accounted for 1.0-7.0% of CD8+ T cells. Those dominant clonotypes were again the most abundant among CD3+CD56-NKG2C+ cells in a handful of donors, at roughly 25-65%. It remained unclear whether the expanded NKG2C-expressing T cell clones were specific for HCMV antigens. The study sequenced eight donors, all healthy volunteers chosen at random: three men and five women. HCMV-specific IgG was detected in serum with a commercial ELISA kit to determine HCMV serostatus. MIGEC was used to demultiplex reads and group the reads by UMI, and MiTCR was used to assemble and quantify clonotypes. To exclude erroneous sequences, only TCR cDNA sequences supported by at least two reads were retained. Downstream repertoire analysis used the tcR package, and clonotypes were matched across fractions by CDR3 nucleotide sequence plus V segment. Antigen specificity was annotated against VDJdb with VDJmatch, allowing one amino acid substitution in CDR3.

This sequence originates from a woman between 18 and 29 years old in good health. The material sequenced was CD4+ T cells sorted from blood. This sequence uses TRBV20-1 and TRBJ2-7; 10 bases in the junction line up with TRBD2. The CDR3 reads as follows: CCARQSGLAALYEQYF. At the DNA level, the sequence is TGCTGTGCTAGACAAAGTGGACTAGCGGCCCTATACGAGCAGTACTTC.